The 22 T cell receptor beta chains in this list originate from one sample, sequenced in a study of cytomegalovirus exposure and HLA in healthy donors. The repertoire was sequenced with immunoSEQ multiplex PCR; TCRdb's copy has only in-frame clones and lacks some. Of fewer than 200,000 clones listed, under 90% are singletons. The source material was PBMCs. Receptors originate from a man between 18 and 35 years old in good health and CMV-seropositive.

Turning to this clone: Other DNA sequences in the sample encode the same CDR3. The V call is TRBV6-5, the J call TRBJ2-7; D may be TRBD1 (6 bases). CDR1 and CDR2 from the germline V gene are MNHEY and SVGAGI. Trimming took off 2 bases at V and 3 bases at J, with 8 bases between the two ends. The CDR3 runs 13 residues. The chain's CDR3 is CASSYGQYYEQYF. The CDR3 DNA reads TGTGCCAGCAGTTACGGACAGTACTACGAGCAGTACTTC.

This clone was seen just once. The V gene is TRBV18, the J gene TRBJ2-2; tentative D call: TRBD1 (6 bases). This CDR3 spans 17 amino acids. Germline V CDR1 and CDR2: KGHSH, LQKENI. With 1 base removed from V and 5 bases from J, the gap between germline ends came to 17 bases. The CDR3 sequence: CASSPRTQGSGTGELFF. The CDR3 DNA is TGTGCCAGCTCACCACGCACACAGGGAAGCGGAACCGGGGAGCTGTTTTTT.

This rearrangement joins TRBV5-4 to TRBJ2-1, with D tentatively TRBD1 (5 bases). CDR3 length equals 15 residues. Germline loops: CDR1 SGHNT, CDR2 YYREEE (reference sequence). The V gene lost 0 bases and the J gene lost 0 bases, with 7 bases spanning the gap. The CDR3 nucleotides are TGTGCCAGCAGCTTGGAGGACATCTCCTACAATGAGCAGTTCTTC. Translated: CASSLEDISYNEQFF. Filled out from reference TRBV5-4 and TRBJ2-1, the complete variable domain reads ETGVTQSPTHLIKTRGQQVTLRCSSQSGHNTVSWYQQALGQGPQFIFQYYREEENGRGNFPPRFSGLQFPNYSSELNVNALELDDSALYLCASSLEDISYNEQFFGPGTRLTVL.

A few counts support this clone. This sequence joins TRBV6-6 and TRBJ1-3; TRBD1 is a possible D gene (6 bases). The CDR3 loop spans 12 amino acids. In germline, CDR1 is MNHNY, CDR2 SVGAGI (reference sequence). V lost 5 bases to trimming and J lost 8 bases, with 10 bases between them. The CDR3 bases are TGTGCCAGCAGTACACAGGGAGACACCATATATTTT. Protein product: CASSTQGDTIYF.

This chain uses TRBV11-2 with TRBJ2-2; 9 nucleotides agree with TRBD2. CDR3 length equals 17 residues. Germline assignment: CDR1 SGHAT and CDR2 FQNNGV. After removal of 5 bases from V and 0 bases from J, the junction contained 7 bases not matched to a gene. The DNA of the CDR3 is TGTGCCAGCAGCCTTACCGCGGGGGGGACGAACACCGGGGAGCTGTTTTTT. Translating it yields CASSLTAGGTNTGELFF.

The chain recombines TRBV19 with TRBJ2-3, with D unresolved. This CDR3 is 13 amino acids long. Germline CDR1 and CDR2: LNHDA and SQIVND (reference sequence). V lost 8 bases and J 6 bases, leaving 15 bases between the germline ends. CDR3 DNA sequence: TGTGCCAGTTTAACCCCCGAGTCCGATACGCAGTATTTT. This encodes CASLTPESDTQYF.

This chain connects TRBV5-3 to TRBJ1-2, with D perhaps matching TRBD1 (5 bases). TRBV5-3 is placed among ORFs of uncertain function. The CDR3 length is 14 residues. V was cut by 1 base and J by 1 base, with 8 bases left in between. The CDR3, as DNA: TGTGCCAGAAGCTTGAAACAGGTTAACTATGGCTACACCTTC. Its translation: CARSLKQVNYGYTF.

The J gene is TRBJ2-7, the V gene TRBV2, with D possibly being TRBD2 (6 bases). Germline V gene sequence: CDR1 SNHLY, CDR2 FYNNEI. The CDR3 is 15 residues long. Between the trimmed V and J ends, which lost 4 bases and 0 bases, there was a span of 13 bases. CDR3 nucleotides: TGTGCCAGCAGTGCGGGCGGGATGAGCTCCTACGAGCAGTACTTC. Amino acid sequence: CASSAGGMSSYEQYF.

This chain links TRBV28 with TRBJ1-5; 8 bases are shared with TRBD1. V lost 2 bases to trimming and J lost 9 bases; unmatched junction nucleotides: 3. The CDR3 is 13 amino acids. In germline, CDR1 is MDHEN, CDR2 SYDVKM. The CDR3 DNA is TGTGCCAGCAGTTTAGATGACAGGGGGCCCCAGCATTTT. Amino acids: CASSLDDRGPQHF.

The gene calls are TRBV29-1 and TRBJ1-2; D perhaps matches TRBD1 (6 bases). Germline-derived CDR1 and CDR2 are SQVTM and ANQGSEA. V lost 7 bases and J 3 bases, leaving 15 bases between the germline ends. This CDR3 is 13 amino acids long. CDR3 coding DNA: TGCAGCGACCGGGACACAAACGACTATGGCTACACCTTC. Amino acids: CSDRDTNDYGYTF.

J is TRBJ2-1 and V is TRBV28; 7 positions match TRBD1. The CDR3 has 15 amino acids. J lost 2 bases, V lost 3 bases, and 4 bases had no gene match. CDR1 and CDR2 from the germline V gene are MDHEN and SYDVKM. CDR3: CASSFRDSAYNEQFF. CDR3 DNA sequence: TGTGCCAGCAGTTTTCGGGACAGCGCCTACAATGAGCAGTTCTTC.

The chain joins TRBV5-1 to TRBJ2-1, with 7 bases matching TRBD1. This CDR3 region has 16 residues. V lost 4 bases to trimming and J lost 0 bases; unmatched junction nucleotides: 7. The V gene's germline CDR1 is SGHRS and CDR2 YFSETQ. CDR3 amino acids: CASSTRQGGSYNEQFF. The CDR3 DNA reads TGCGCCAGCAGCACAAGACAGGGCGGCTCCTACAATGAGCAGTTCTTC.

V usage is TRBV6-5 and J usage is TRBJ1-2, with D possibly being TRBD1 (6 bases). V shed 5 bases and J shed 5 bases, with 15 bases lying between them. This CDR3 spans 14 amino acids. Germline assignment: CDR1 MNHEY and CDR2 SVGAGI. The CDR3 sequence: CASSVTQGTYGYTF. The CDR3 region has the DNA TGTGCCAGCAGTGTGACACAGGGTACTTATGGCTACACCTTC.

The chain is built from TRBV27 and TRBJ1-5, with D uncertain. CDR1 MNHEY and CDR2 SMNVEV come from the germline V gene (reference sequence). The CDR3 extends over 16 amino acids. Trimming took 6 bases from V and 2 from J, leaving 17 bases between them. This CDR3 reads CASRPTLQSGNQPQHF. The CDR3 DNA reads TGTGCCAGCAGACCGACTCTCCAAAGCGGCAATCAGCCCCAGCATTTT.

The CDR3 protein is CASTASGRAYEQYF. CDR3 nucleotide sequence: TGTGCCAGCACCGCCTCCGGGAGAGCCTACGAGCAGTACTTC. The chain couples TRBV27 to TRBJ2-7; TRBD2 is a possible D gene (6 bases). Germline V gives CDR1 MNHEY, CDR2 SMNVEV (reference sequence). V gave up 7 bases and J gave up 2 bases, with 15 bases separating them. This CDR3 comprises 14 residues.

V is TRBV10-3 and J is TRBJ1-1, with D possibly being TRBD1 (6 bases). V dropped 6 bases and J dropped 1 base, with 18 bases sitting between them. Germline-derived CDR1 and CDR2 are ENHRY and SYGVKD. The CDR3 is 16 amino acids. This chain's CDR3 is CAISGSPGHQNTEAFF. The CDR3, as DNA: TGTGCCATCAGCGGAAGTCCGGGACACCAGAACACTGAAGCTTTCTTT.

This clone was seen more than once but under ten times. The J gene is TRBJ2-7, the V gene TRBV28; TRBD1 aligns across 10 bases. CDR3 length: 14 amino acids. Germline V gene sequence: CDR1 MDHEN, CDR2 SYDVKM. J gave up 5 bases and V 6 bases, and 7 bases lay outside the gene matches. Here the CDR3 DNA reads TGTGCCAGCAGGCCGGGACAGGGGCTCCACGAGCAGTACTTC. It yields the protein CASRPGQGLHEQYF. Full variable domain (missing parts from reference TRBV28 and TRBJ2-7): DVKVTQSSRYLVKRTGEKVFLECVQDMDHENMFWYRQDPGLGLRLIYFSYDVKMKEKGDIPEGYSVSREKKERFSLILESASTNQTSMYLCASRPGQGLHEQYFGPGTRLTVT.

The V and J genes are TRBV4-2 and TRBJ2-7; no firm D call. Germline-derived CDR1 and CDR2 are LGHNA and YNFKEQ. V dropped 0 bases and J dropped 4 bases, with 7 bases sitting between them. The CDR3 sequence is 13 residues long. In DNA, the CDR3 is TGTGCCAGCAGCCAAGATCTTCTGTACGAGCAGTACTTC. Protein sequence: CASSQDLLYEQYF.

V usage is TRBV2 and J usage is TRBJ1-5; 8 bases are a match to TRBD1. This CDR3 is 14 amino acids long. V trimming: 5 bases; J trimming: 4 bases; junction bases outside the gene matches: 4. In germline, CDR1 is SNHLY, CDR2 FYNNEI. CDR3: CASSSRGRNQPQHF. CDR3 sequence (DNA): TGTGCCAGCAGTTCCAGGGGGCGAAATCAGCCCCAGCATTTT. Complete variable domain (other parts from reference TRBV2 and TRBJ1-5): EPEVTQTPSHQVTQMGQEVILRCVPISNHLYFYWYRQILGQKVEFLVSFYNNEISEKSEIFDDQFSVERPDGSNFTLKIRSTKLEDSAMYFCASSSRGRNQPQHFGDGTRLSIL.

The gene calls are TRBV27 and TRBJ1-4, with D hard to call. The CDR3 is 15 amino acids. Germline V CDR1 and CDR2: MNHEY, SMNVEV (reference sequence). Trimming left V 5 bases short and J 0 bases short, with 10 bases between. The CDR3 reads CASSPEFATNEKLFF. The CDR3 nucleotides read TGTGCCAGCAGTCCCGAGTTTGCAACTAATGAAAAACTGTTTTTT.

This clone has more than one count but fewer than ten. CDR3 nucleotides: TGTGCCAGCAGCTTAGGGCAGGGGGCGCACGAGCAGTACTTC. Translated: CASSLGQGAHEQYF. This sequence joins TRBV7-9 and TRBJ2-7; 8 bases map to TRBD1. V shed 1 base and J 5 bases; nucleotides not matched to a gene: 4. CDR3 length: 14 amino acids. Germline loops: CDR1 SEHNR, CDR2 FQNEAQ (reference sequence).

The V and J genes are TRBV12-5 and TRBJ2-3, with 9 positions matching TRBD2. The J segment lost 0 bases and the V segment lost 1 base, leaving 2 bases of the junction unmatched. Germline assignment: CDR1 LGHNT and CDR2 FRNRAP. This CDR3 spans 16 amino acids. The CDR3 coding sequence is TGTGCTAGTGGTTTGGGACTAGCGGTAAGCACAGATACGCAGTATTTT. This codes for CASGLGLAVSTDTQYF.